What follows are 18 T cell receptor beta chains derived from one specimen sequenced in a study of T cells after yellow fever vaccination. TCRdb re-analysed the 5' RACE reads in MiXCR, keeping a single row per CDR3 protein. Here the sample spans a few hundred thousand distinct CDR3 sequences, under 7.5% being singletons. Sequenced material: PBMCs, taken 5 days after the yellow fever booster vaccination. These receptors all stem from a young man who received the YFV17D yellow fever vaccine.

The J gene is TRBJ2-5, the V gene TRBV5-1, with 9 positions matching TRBD1. CDR1 and CDR2 (germline): SGHRS, YFSETQ. The V gene end was trimmed by 4 bases and the J gene end by 2 bases; junction bases not matched to a gene: 3. This CDR3 is built from 14 residues. The CDR3 reads CASSGGQGQETQYF. For the CDR3, the DNA is TGCGCCAGCAGCGGGGGACAGGGTCAAGAGACCCAGTACTTC.

The sample holds many counts of this clonotype. The genes are TRBV29-1 and TRBJ2-2; 9 bases line up with TRBD2. Looked up from germline, CDR1 is SQVTM and CDR2 is ANQGSEA. V was pared by 4 bases and J by 0 bases, with 0 bases of the junction left unmatched. This CDR3 comprises 14 residues. The DNA for the CDR3 is TGCAGCGTTGGACTAGCGGCGAACACCGGGGAGCTGTTTTTT. It specifies CSVGLAANTGELFF.

A few counts support this clonotype. The chain recombines TRBV6-1 with TRBJ2-1; perhaps TRBD1 as D (5 bases). Germline V gives CDR1 MNHNS, CDR2 SASEGT. The CDR3 sequence is 14 residues long. The V and J ends lost 5 bases and 9 bases respectively, with 17 bases between them. Here the CDR3 DNA reads TGTGCCAGCAGTACAAGTAGGGGTCTTGCTGAGCAGTTCTTC. Translated: CASSTSRGLAEQFF.

The CDR3 reads CASSLYGQGPYEQYF. The CDR3 coding sequence is TGTGCCAGCTCACTTTACGGACAGGGCCCCTACGAGCAGTACTTC. The chain recombines TRBV18 with TRBJ2-7, with 8 positions matching TRBD1. With V trimmed by 4 bases and J by 2 bases, 7 bases remained unmatched. The CDR3 covers 15 residues. Germline CDR1 and CDR2: KGHSH and LQKENI.

This clonotype was counted many times. The rearrangement uses TRBV15 and TRBJ2-7; unclear D gene. The CDR3 consists of 14 residues. The V and J ends lost 0 bases and 2 bases respectively, with 8 bases between them. From germline, CDR1 is LNHNV and CDR2 YYDKDF (reference sequence). CDR3: CATSRDSGPYEQYF. In DNA, the CDR3 is TGTGCCACCAGCAGAGATTCAGGTCCCTACGAGCAGTACTTC.

This clonotype showed up just once. A much bigger clone sits one base away, suggesting this may be a read error. J is TRBJ2-1 and V is TRBV12-3 or TRBV12-4; no definite D call. The CDR3 is made up of 12 amino acids. The CDR3 region is CASRGIRDEQLF. DNA of the CDR3: TGTGCCAGCAGGGGAATTCGCGATGAGCAGTTATTC.

This clonotype has ten or more counts. The gene calls are TRBV10-3 and TRBJ2-1, with 8 nucleotides matching TRBD2. Germline V CDR1 and CDR2: ENHRY, SYGVKD. Losses at the gene ends were 10 bases for V and 10 bases for J; bases not matched to a gene: 15. The CDR3 contains 14 residues. As DNA, the CDR3 is TGTGCCACCGGGGGGGGACTAGGGAATGAAGAGCAGTTCTTC. Translating it yields CATGGGLGNEEQFF.

The chain has TRBV7-2 and TRBJ2-2; 10 bases line up with TRBD1. The CDR3 has 18 amino acids. The V gene's germline CDR1 is SGHTA and CDR2 FQGNSA. Trimming removed 1 base from V and 6 bases from J; junction bases left unmatched: 11. The CDR3 DNA is TGTGCCAGCAGCTTAGGGCCACGGACAGGGGGTCGTGCCGGGGAGCTGTTTTTT. It yields the protein CASSLGPRTGGRAGELFF.

The chain has TRBV15 and TRBJ2-7, with D possibly matching TRBD2 (6 bases). There are 15 residues in the CDR3. Between the trimmed V and J ends, which lost 0 bases and 1 base, there was a span of 10 bases. Germline values: CDR1 LNHNV, CDR2 YYDKDF (reference sequence). The CDR3 here is CATSRERGISYEQYF. In nucleotides, the CDR3 is TGTGCCACCAGCAGAGAACGGGGGATTTCCTACGAGCAGTACTTC.

This clonotype was seen many times. The chain couples TRBV20-1 to TRBJ2-5; no definite D call. This CDR3 comprises 11 residues. V lost 7 bases to trimming and J lost 7 bases, with 13 bases between them. Germline V lookup: CDR1 DFQATT, CDR2 SNEGSKA (reference sequence). The CDR3 loop reads CSVRGSGTQYF. Here the CDR3 DNA reads TGCAGTGTCAGAGGTTCCGGGACCCAGTACTTC.

This clonotype appeared a few times. The chain couples TRBV11-2 to TRBJ2-1; 8 bases line up with TRBD1. CDR3 length: 19 residues. Germline V gene data show CDR1 as SGHAT and CDR2 as FQNNGV. Unmatched junction bases numbered 17, after V lost 5 bases and J lost 2 bases. The CDR3 spells CASSKIPTGDILTYNEQFF. The CDR3 DNA is TGTGCCAGCAGCAAAATCCCGACAGGGGACATCTTAACCTACAATGAGCAGTTCTTC.

This clonotype was seen ten or more times. The V and J genes are TRBV5-6 and TRBJ2-2; possibly TRBD2 for D (6 bases). The germline V gene has CDR1 SGHDT and CDR2 YYEEEE. The CDR3 runs 16 residues. The V gene lost 4 bases and the J gene lost 2 bases, with 15 bases spanning the gap. The CDR3 bases are TGTGCCAGCAGCCGCGGTAGTAGCGGAAACACCGGGGAGCTGTTTTTT. This codes for CASSRGSSGNTGELFF.

This clonotype has more than one count but fewer than ten. The chain carries TRBV18 and TRBJ2-1, with 12 nucleotides matching TRBD1. V shed 0 bases, J shed 8 bases, and the junction held 5 bases outside the gene matches. The CDR3 runs 16 residues. Germline-derived CDR1 and CDR2 are KGHSH and LQKENI. The CDR3, as DNA: TGTGCCAGCTCACCACCAGGGACAGGGGGCTTAGATGAGCAGTTCTTC. This translates into CASSPPGTGGLDEQFF.

This chain connects TRBV5-1 to TRBJ2-5; tentative D call: TRBD1 (6 bases). Trimming pared 4 bases from V and 2 bases from J, leaving 9 bases between. Germline lookup yields CDR1 SGHRS and CDR2 YFSETQ. The CDR3 sequence is 13 residues long. Written as DNA, the CDR3 is TGCGCCAGCAGCGGGACAAGTCAAGAGACCCAGTACTTC. Its translation is CASSGTSQETQYF. The full variable domain, with the rest looked up from reference TRBV5-1 and TRBJ2-5, is KAGVTQTPRYLIKTRGQQVTLSCSPISGHRSVSWYQQTPGQGLQFLFEYFSETQRNKGNFPGRFSGRQFSNSRSEMNVSTLELGDSALYLCASSGTSQETQYFGPGTRLLVL.

This clonotype has a handful of counts. This chain connects TRBV11-2 to TRBJ2-2; tentative D call: TRBD1 (5 bases). Looked up from germline, CDR1 is SGHAT and CDR2 is FQNNGV. V lost 5 bases, J lost 6 bases, and 10 bases lay in between. This CDR3 has 13 amino acids. The CDR3 here is CASSPDSAGELFF. CDR3 nucleotides: TGTGCCAGCAGCCCTGACAGCGCCGGGGAGCTGTTTTTT. The full variable domain, in which reference TRBV11-2 and TRBJ2-2 provide the parts outside the CDR3, is EAGVAQSPRYKIIEKRQSVAFWCNPISGHATLYWYQQILGQGPKLLIQFQNNGVVDDSQLPKDRFSAERLKGVDSTLKIQPAKLEDSAVYLCASSPDSAGELFFGEGSRLTVL.

This chain uses TRBV12-3 or TRBV12-4 with TRBJ2-5, with TRBD2 matching over 8 bases. V dropped 4 bases and J dropped 5; count of bases not matched to a gene: 6. The CDR3 contains 14 residues. CDR3 sequence reads: CASSSSGSHETQYF. The DNA for the CDR3 is TGTGCCAGCAGTTCCAGCGGGAGTCATGAGACCCAGTACTTC.

This clonotype showed up many times. V usage is TRBV6-1 and J usage is TRBJ2-3, with 16 bases lining up with TRBD2. The CDR3 length is 17 residues. In germline, CDR1 is MNHNS, CDR2 SASEGT. Trimming at V came to 6 bases and at J to 4 bases, leaving 7 bases not matched to a gene. CDR3 nucleotide sequence: TGTGCCAGCAGAAAACCGGGACTAGCGGGAGGGCCAGATACGCAGTATTTT. Protein sequence: CASRKPGLAGGPDTQYF.

This clonotype was recorded at least ten times. The rearrangement uses TRBV20-1 and TRBJ2-2; D possibly corresponds to TRBD2 (6 bases). Looked up from germline, CDR1 is DFQATT and CDR2 is SNEGSKA (reference sequence). Between the trimmed V and J ends, which lost 5 bases and 0 bases, there was a span of 16 bases. The CDR3 extends over 16 amino acids. The CDR3: CSAPDAGIANTGELFF. Written as DNA, the CDR3 is TGCAGTGCTCCCGACGCGGGGATTGCGAACACCGGGGAGCTGTTTTTT.